A single sample is the source of the 16 T cell receptor beta chains below, sequenced in a study of T-cell memory formation after mild COVID-19. TCRdb analysed the 5' RACE reads with MiXCR anew, one entry per CDR3 protein. The sample includes 550,000 to 700,000 distinct CDR3 sequences, roughly 17% seen only once; the top ten take approximately 12%. Sequencing was done on a sample of PBMCs or a T cell subset sorted from them (not recorded which). These receptors all stem from an adult woman who had mild COVID-19 (a few samples of this study predate the infection). Cell type and time point are not known.

J is TRBJ2-2 and V is TRBV15; 10 bases align to TRBD1. CDR1 is LNHNV, CDR2 YYDKDF, per germline (reference sequence). Unmatched junction bases numbered 8, after V lost 5 bases and J lost 5 bases. The CDR3 is made up of 16 amino acids. For the CDR3, the DNA is TGTGCCACCAGCGGACGGACAGGGGGGTTTACCGGGGAGCTGTTTTTT. It is translated as CATSGRTGGFTGELFF.

This clonotype came up a few times. The chain uses TRBV18 and TRBJ2-1; D is perhaps TRBD1 or TRBD2 (6 bases each). The CDR3 totals 13 residues. V lost 3 bases and J lost 9, with 12 bases in between. Germline values: CDR1 KGHSH, CDR2 LQKENI. CDR3 DNA sequence: TGTGCCAGCTCACCGTACAGGGAGGTTGAGCAGTTCTTC. Translating gives CASSPYREVEQFF.

This clonotype has just a few counts. The chain links TRBV30 to TRBJ2-5; 7 nucleotides line up with TRBD2. The CDR3 runs to 13 residues. V dropped 5 bases and J dropped 5; count of bases not matched to a gene: 8. Germline assignment: CDR1 GTSNPN and CDR2 SVGIG (reference sequence). The CDR3 region is CAWAKRGRETQYF. The DNA of the CDR3 is TGTGCCTGGGCGAAGCGGGGCCGGGAGACCCAGTACTTC.

This sequence joins TRBV6-6 and TRBJ2-5; 11 positions match TRBD2. The CDR3 totals 14 residues. CDR1 is MNHNY, CDR2 SVGAGI, per germline (reference sequence). V trimming: 7 bases; J trimming: 4 bases; junction bases outside the gene matches: 5. This CDR3 is CASTRLAGRETQYF. Here the CDR3 DNA reads TGTGCCAGCACCCGACTAGCGGGACGAGAGACCCAGTACTTC.

The chain employs TRBV12-3 or TRBV12-4 and TRBJ2-7; 8 nucleotides line up with TRBD2. J gave up 4 bases and V 1 base, and 3 bases lay outside the gene matches. The CDR3 is made up of 14 amino acids. CDR3 sequence (DNA): TGTGCCAGCAGTTTAGGGCGGGGGGTATACGAGCAGTACTTC. It encodes CASSLGRGVYEQYF.

This clonotype has just a few counts. The genes are TRBV30 and TRBJ2-6; no definite D call. This CDR3 region has 11 residues. V was cut by 2 bases and J by 6 bases, with 2 bases left in between. The germline gives CDR1 GTSNPN, CDR2 SVGIG (reference sequence). Here the CDR3 DNA reads TGTGCCTGGAGTTTGGCCAACGTCCTGACTTTC. Residues: CAWSLANVLTF.

J is TRBJ2-1 and V is TRBV20-1, with TRBD2 matching over 9 bases. V was clipped by 1 base and J by 6 bases; unmatched bases: 7. The CDR3 has 15 residues. Looked up from germline, CDR1 is DFQATT and CDR2 is SNEGSKA (reference sequence). The CDR3 DNA is TGCAGTGCTAGAGTTCCGGGCGGGAGGGCCAATGAGCAGTTCTTC. Its protein product is CSARVPGGRANEQFF.

V gene TRBV28 combines with J gene TRBJ1-6, with D tentatively TRBD1 (5 bases). The V gene's germline CDR1 is MDHEN and CDR2 SYDVKM. The ends were cut back, 5 bases at V and 8 bases at J, with 10 bases in the middle. This CDR3 has 13 residues. CDR3 sequence reads: CASSPLRDSPLHF. CDR3 bases: TGTGCCAGCAGTCCCCTCAGGGATTCACCCCTCCACTTT.

The chain recombines TRBV5-1 with TRBJ2-1, with TRBD2 matching 8 bases. Germline-derived CDR1 and CDR2 are SGHRS and YFSETQ. Unmatched junction bases numbered 3, after V lost 1 base and J lost 0 bases. The CDR3 consists of 16 residues. Here the CDR3 reads CASSLTAGGSYNEQFF. CDR3 nucleotide sequence: TGCGCCAGCAGCTTGACGGCGGGAGGCTCCTACAATGAGCAGTTCTTC.

This clonotype was counted a few times. The chain uses TRBV5-1 and TRBJ2-7; D gene unclear. The CDR3 is 13 residues long. Germline V gene data show CDR1 as SGHRS and CDR2 as YFSETQ. V lost 5 bases and J lost 1, with 10 bases in between. The CDR3 nucleotides read TGCGCCAGCAGATCGGAGACTTCCTACGAGCAGTACTTC. It is translated as CASRSETSYEQYF.

This clonotype has a handful of counts. This chain links TRBV5-6 with TRBJ2-3; the D gene is possibly TRBD1 (6 bases). V was pared by 5 bases and J by 4 bases, with 14 bases between. This CDR3 spans 14 amino acids. The germline CDR1 and CDR2 sequences are SGHDT and YYEEEE. CDR3 sequence reads: CASRKAGVADTQYF. CDR3 bases: TGTGCCAGCAGAAAAGCAGGGGTAGCAGATACGCAGTATTTT.

The chain recombines TRBV20-1 with TRBJ2-3, with 11 bases matching TRBD2. With V trimmed by 5 bases and J by 0 bases, 4 bases remained unmatched. The CDR3 covers 15 residues. The germline V gene has CDR1 DFQATT and CDR2 SNEGSKA (reference sequence). The CDR3 DNA sequence: TGCAGTGCTGACGGACTAGCGGGTAGCACAGATACGCAGTATTTT. It translates to CSADGLAGSTDTQYF.

V is TRBV7-9 and J is TRBJ2-1; 7 bases agree with TRBD2. Germline CDR1 and CDR2: SEHNR and FQNEAQ (reference sequence). This CDR3 region has 12 residues. Trimming took 6 bases from V and 10 from J; bases not matched to a gene: 6. This CDR3 is CASSAGRGEQFF. The CDR3 DNA sequence: TGTGCCAGCAGTGCAGGGCGGGGGGAGCAGTTCTTC.

The rearrangement joins TRBV19 to TRBJ2-2; no clear D. The germline gives CDR1 LNHDA, CDR2 SQIVND (reference sequence). Trimming stripped 1 base from V and 6 bases from J, with 6 bases between. The CDR3 is made up of 13 amino acids. In nucleotides, the CDR3 is TGTGCCAGTAGTATAGTTACCCCCGGGGAGCTGTTTTTT. Its protein product is CASSIVTPGELFF.

This clonotype was picked up a small number of times. V gene TRBV4-1 combines with J gene TRBJ1-1, with D perhaps matching TRBD1 (5 bases). The CDR3 sequence is 14 residues long. V was shortened by 4 bases and J by 5 bases, with 14 bases between the two germline ends. Germline CDR1 reads MGHRA; CDR2 reads YSYEKL. The CDR3 bases are TGCGCCAGCAGCCCAGGGACGAGTCAGACTGAAGCTTTCTTT. Encoded protein: CASSPGTSQTEAFF.

The chain uses TRBV9 and TRBJ2-1; D possibly corresponds to TRBD1 (5 bases). The V and J ends lost 4 bases and 5 bases respectively, with 16 bases between them. The CDR3 totals 15 residues. Germline V gene sequence: CDR1 SGDLS, CDR2 YYNGEE. The CDR3: CASSPQDILDNEQFF. In nucleotides, the CDR3 is TGTGCCAGCAGCCCCCAGGACATCCTCGACAATGAGCAGTTCTTC.